This entry lists 29 T cell receptor beta chains sequenced from one sample in a study of OX40 agonist ivuxolimab in advanced cancers. TCRdb's table, derived via immunoSEQ multiplex PCR, lists solely in-frame clones and lacks some. The repertoire includes about 100,000 clones, approximately 90% of them detected once, and approximately 0.3% sits in the top ten. Source: CD4+ or CD8+ T cells sorted from blood, taken in a trial of the OX40 agonist ivuxolimab. The receptors shown here come from an adult with an advanced solid tumor such as melanoma, head and neck, liver or kidney cancer.

The CDR3 reads CASRTRSSTDTQYF. The CDR3 bases are TGTGCCAGCAGAACCCGAAGTAGCACAGATACGCAGTATTTT. The chain links TRBV27 to TRBJ2-3; D not certain. V dropped 6 bases and J dropped 0 bases, with 10 bases sitting between them. The CDR3 sequence is 14 residues long. The germline V gene encodes CDR1 MNHEY and CDR2 SMNVEV (reference sequence).

The genes are TRBV7-2 and TRBJ2-5; TRBD2 might be the D (5 bases). V lost 4 bases and J lost 7, with 19 bases in between. The CDR3 consists of 15 residues. CDR1 is SGHTA and CDR2 is FQGNSA in the germline V gene. CDR3 DNA: TGTGCCAGCAGCTCGAGGGTGACGGGTGACGCGACCCAGTACTTC. It is translated as CASSSRVTGDATQYF.

The V and J genes are TRBV28 and TRBJ1-2, with 9 bases identical to TRBD1. Trimming cost V 5 bases and J 7 bases; bases outside gene matches: 8. CDR1 and CDR2 (germline): MDHEN, SYDVKM. This CDR3 is built from 14 residues. The CDR3 loop is CASSPGQGIGGYTF. DNA for the CDR3: TGTGCCAGCAGTCCGGGACAGGGAATCGGTGGCTACACCTTC.

The rearrangement links TRBV11-3 to TRBJ2-1; 8 bases agree with TRBD1. Germline V gives CDR1 SGHNT, CDR2 YENEEA. Unmatched junction bases numbered 10, after V lost 1 base and J lost 5 bases. The CDR3 runs 17 residues. The CDR3 coding sequence is TGTGCCAGCAGCTTAGCCCGTGGCAGGGGGCCCAACAATGAGCAGTTCTTC. It codes for CASSLARGRGPNNEQFF.

Comments on this clone: Other DNA sequences in this specimen translate into the identical CDR3. This chain uses TRBV28 with TRBJ1-4; 9 positions match TRBD1. The CDR3 sequence is 16 residues long. V was clipped by 2 bases and J by 3 bases; unmatched bases: 4. Per germline, CDR1 MDHEN and CDR2 SYDVKM. CDR3 nucleotides: TGTGCCAGCAGTTTAAACAGGGGGCGACCTAATGAAAAACTGTTTTTT. This translates into CASSLNRGRPNEKLFF.

The gene calls are TRBV27 and TRBJ1-1; possibly TRBD1 for D (5 bases). V lost 4 bases and J lost 6, with 15 bases in between. Germline loops: CDR1 MNHEY, CDR2 SMNVEV (reference sequence). The CDR3 has 14 amino acids. The CDR3 protein is CASSSRLSTAEAFF. The CDR3 DNA follows: TGTGCCAGCAGTTCACGACTCTCGACAGCTGAAGCTTTCTTT.

This chain links TRBV6-1 with TRBJ1-4; TRBD1 matches at 8 bases. Germline V gene lookup returns CDR1 MNHNS and CDR2 SASEGT. CDR3 length: 14 amino acids. J was trimmed by 7 bases and V by 6 bases; bases with no gene match: 7. CDR3 sequence reads: CASRTQGGVEKLFF. In DNA, the CDR3 is TGTGCCAGCAGAACACAGGGGGGCGTTGAAAAACTGTTTTTT.

The genes are TRBV11-2 and TRBJ2-5, with 7 bases that match TRBD2. The germline gives CDR1 SGHAT, CDR2 FQNNGV. The trim removed 1 base at V and 14 bases at J, leaving 10 bases unmatched. CDR3 length: 13 amino acids. The CDR3 reads CASSLGGREFSYF. DNA for the CDR3: TGTGCCAGCAGCTTAGGGGGGAGGGAATTTTCATACTTC.

The V gene is TRBV7-3, the J gene TRBJ2-3, with TRBD2 matching over 7 bases. The CDR3 is 16 residues long. Germline V lookup: CDR1 SGHTA, CDR2 FQGTGA. With 2 bases clipped from V and 2 bases from J, the junction kept 7 bases outside the gene matches. The CDR3 DNA reads TGTGCCAGCAGCTTAGGGGCTAGCGGAAACACAGATACGCAGTATTTT. It specifies CASSLGASGNTDTQYF. The full variable domain, completed using reference TRBV7-3 and TRBJ2-3, is GAGVSQTPSNKVTEKGKYVELRCDPISGHTALYWYRQSLGQGPEFLIYFQGTGAADDSGLPNDRFFAVRPEGSVSTLKIQRTERGDSAVYLCASSLGASGNTDTQYFGPGTRLTVL.

The chain uses TRBV9 and TRBJ2-2; D is perhaps TRBD2 (5 bases). Germline V gene data show CDR1 as SGDLS and CDR2 as YYNGEE. The CDR3 has 14 amino acids. V was shortened by 0 bases and J by 7 bases, with 10 bases between the two germline ends. The CDR3 loop is CASSVENGDGELFF. The CDR3 DNA sequence: TGTGCCAGCAGCGTAGAGAACGGGGACGGGGAGCTGTTTTTT. Drawing the rest from reference TRBV9 and TRBJ2-2, the complete variable domain is DSGVTQTPKHLITATGQRVTLRCSPRSGDLSVYWYQQSLDQGLQFLIQYYNGEERAKGNILERFSAQQFPDLHSELNLSSLELGDSALYFCASSVENGDGELFFGEGSRLTVL.

The genes are TRBV5-6 and TRBJ2-5; D uncertain. CDR1 SGHDT and CDR2 YYEEEE come from the germline V gene. The CDR3 consists of 13 residues. Trimming stripped 7 bases from V and 2 bases from J, with 12 bases between. Here the CDR3 DNA reads TGTGCCAGCGCCCATGGTGTTCAAGAGACCCAGTACTTC. It yields the protein CASAHGVQETQYF. The full variable domain, with the rest looked up from reference TRBV5-6 and TRBJ2-5, is DAGVTQSPTHLIKTRGQQVTLRCSPKSGHDTVSWYQQALGQGPQFIFQYYEEEERQRGNFPDRFSGHQFPNYSSELNVNALLLGDSALYLCASAHGVQETQYFGPGTRLLVL.

The V and J genes are TRBV10-3 and TRBJ2-3; either TRBD1 or TRBD2 may supply D (6 bases each). Germline CDR1 ENHRY, CDR2 SYGVKD. The CDR3 runs to 16 residues. The V gene lost 3 bases and the J gene lost 4 bases, with 17 bases spanning the gap. The CDR3 is CAISEGGGFQADTQYF. The CDR3 nucleotides are TGTGCCATCAGTGAAGGAGGGGGGTTTCAGGCAGATACGCAGTATTTT.

This chain uses TRBV5-1 with TRBJ2-1; D is perhaps TRBD1 (6 bases). Trimming cost V 2 bases and J 6 bases, with 15 bases left between them. In germline, CDR1 is SGHRS, CDR2 YFSETQ. This CDR3 contains 15 residues. The DNA for the CDR3 is TGCGCCAGCAGCTTACAGGCCACCAGGGGCAATGAGCAGTTCTTC. Encoded protein: CASSLQATRGNEQFF. Using reference TRBV5-1 and TRBJ2-1 for the parts outside the CDR3, the full variable domain is KAGVTQTPRYLIKTRGQQVTLSCSPISGHRSVSWYQQTPGQGLQFLFEYFSETQRNKGNFPGRFSGRQFSNSRSEMNVSTLELGDSALYLCASSLQATRGNEQFFGPGTRLTVL.

The gene calls are TRBV11-2 and TRBJ2-5; D possibly matches TRBD1 or TRBD2 (5 bases each). The CDR3 spans 15 residues. V lost 5 bases and J 4 bases, leaving 17 bases between the germline ends. The germline gives CDR1 SGHAT, CDR2 FQNNGV. CDR3 nucleotides: TGTGCCAGCAGCCCGGGATGGACAAAGTCAGAGACCCAGTACTTC. Amino acid sequence: CASSPGWTKSETQYF.

The DNA for the CDR3 is TGCGCCAGCAGCCGGGGGACAGGGGGTAGGGATGAGCAGTTCTTC. Amino acids: CASSRGTGGRDEQFF. The V gene is TRBV4-1, the J gene TRBJ2-1, with TRBD1 matching over 11 bases. The CDR3 runs 15 residues. V was clipped by 4 bases and J by 8 bases; unmatched bases: 7. Germline CDR1 is MGHRA and CDR2 is YSYEKL.

The chain recombines TRBV11-1 with TRBJ2-5; weak D call: TRBD2 (6 bases). V lost 4 bases to trimming and J lost 5 bases, with 8 bases between them. The CDR3 has 12 amino acids. The germline V gene has CDR1 SGHAT and CDR2 FQDESV (reference sequence). This CDR3 is CASSYSGETQYF. The CDR3 DNA follows: TGTGCCAGCAGCTACAGCGGGGAGACCCAGTACTTC. The complete variable domain, with remaining parts taken from reference TRBV11-1 and TRBJ2-5, reads EAEVAQSPRYKITEKSQAVAFWCDPISGHATLYWYRQILGQGPELLVQFQDESVVDDSQLPKDRFSAERLKGVDSTLKIQPAELGDSAMYLCASSYSGETQYFGPGTRLLVL.

V usage is TRBV15 and J usage is TRBJ2-3, with 8 bases that match TRBD2. Germline lookup yields CDR1 LNHNV and CDR2 YYDKDF (reference sequence). This CDR3 is built from 16 residues. V was pared by 2 bases and J by 4 bases, with 8 bases of the junction left unmatched. The CDR3 sequence: CATSRTSGRTSDTQYF. The CDR3 DNA reads as TGTGCCACCAGCAGAACCAGCGGGAGAACGTCAGATACGCAGTATTTT.

V gene TRBV18 combines with J gene TRBJ1-4, with 11 nucleotides matching TRBD1. V was clipped by 2 bases and J by 8 bases; unmatched bases: 4. The CDR3 spans 15 residues. CDR1 KGHSH and CDR2 LQKENI come from the germline V gene. In DNA form, the CDR3 reads TGTGCCAGCTCACCAGGACAGGGGGCAGGCGAAAAACTGTTTTTT. Its translation is CASSPGQGAGEKLFF.

The rearrangement links TRBV18 to TRBJ2-7, with 7 bases that match TRBD2. V lost 4 bases, J lost 3 bases, and 12 bases stayed unmatched. Germline V gene lookup returns CDR1 KGHSH and CDR2 LQKENI. The CDR3 runs to 16 residues. CDR3 DNA: TGTGCCAGCTCACTTAACCAGCCACTAGCGATCTACGAGCAGTACTTC. It translates to CASSLNQPLAIYEQYF.

The chain combines TRBV4-3 with TRBJ1-2; D may be TRBD1 (5 bases). The CDR3 has 15 amino acids. Germline CDR1 is LGHNA and CDR2 is YSLEER. The V and J ends lost 3 bases and 7 bases respectively, with 18 bases between them. This CDR3 reads CASSHPRGGLGGYTF. CDR3 DNA: TGCGCCAGCAGCCATCCTAGGGGCGGGTTGGGTGGCTACACCTTC.

J is TRBJ2-3 and V is TRBV4-3, with D perhaps TRBD1 or TRBD2 (6 bases each). The length of the CDR3 is 14 residues. Trimming pared 2 bases from V and 9 bases from J, leaving 15 bases between. Germline CDR1 and CDR2: LGHNA and YSLEER. The CDR3 sequence: CASSQTGLQGTQYF. As DNA, the CDR3 is TGCGCCAGCAGCCAAACGGGACTCCAGGGGACGCAGTATTTT.

CDR3 loop: CASRQAVGGEKLFF. In DNA, the CDR3 is TGTGCCAGCAGACAGGCCGTGGGAGGTGAAAAACTGTTTTTT. The chain carries TRBV6-1 and TRBJ1-4; tentatively, D is TRBD1 (5 bases). The CDR3 consists of 14 residues. From germline, CDR1 is MNHNS and CDR2 SASEGT. V lost 6 bases and J lost 7, with 15 bases in between.

This chain links TRBV2 with TRBJ1-5, with 9 bases that match TRBD1. Trimming at V came to 5 bases and at J to 6 bases, leaving 11 bases not matched to a gene. The CDR3 has 16 amino acids. Germline CDR1 is SNHLY and CDR2 is FYNNEI. Written as DNA, the CDR3 is TGTGCCAGCAGTAAGGGACAGGGAGTTCCGAGTCAGCCCCAGCATTTT. This gives the protein CASSKGQGVPSQPQHF.

V is TRBV6-5 and J is TRBJ1-2, with TRBD1 matching over 7 bases. The CDR3 is made up of 13 amino acids. From germline, CDR1 is MNHEY and CDR2 SVGAGI. V shed 6 bases and J 1 base; nucleotides not matched to a gene: 2. Here the CDR3 DNA reads TGTGCCAGCAGAAGGGACAGTAACTATGGCTACACCTTC. As protein: CASRRDSNYGYTF.

The chain uses TRBV5-6 and TRBJ2-7, with D perhaps matching TRBD1 or TRBD2 (5 bases each). The germline V gene has CDR1 SGHDT and CDR2 YYEEEE. This CDR3 spans 15 amino acids. The V gene lost 0 bases and the J gene lost 1 base, with 11 bases spanning the gap. This chain's CDR3 is CASSLGQGGSYEQYF. CDR3 coding DNA: TGTGCCAGCAGCTTGGGTCAGGGCGGGTCCTACGAGCAGTACTTC.

V usage is TRBV7-9 and J usage is TRBJ2-3, with a tentative D call TRBD2 (5 bases). CDR1 is SEHNR and CDR2 is FQNEAQ in the germline V gene (reference sequence). This CDR3 is built from 14 residues. Trimming pared 2 bases from V and 7 bases from J, leaving 13 bases between. CDR3 amino acids: CASSLIARGNTQYF. For the CDR3, the DNA is TGTGCCAGCAGCTTAATTGCTCGGGGTAATACGCAGTATTTT.

The rearrangement links TRBV2 to TRBJ2-3; D gene uncertain. V lost 6 bases, J lost 0 bases, and 10 bases lay in between. The CDR3 extends over 14 amino acids. Germline lookup yields CDR1 SNHLY and CDR2 FYNNEI. CDR3 sequence (DNA): TGTGCCAGCAGACAGCCCCCCAGCACAGATACGCAGTATTTT. Translated, it gives CASRQPPSTDTQYF.

The chain has TRBV6-5 and TRBJ2-2; no clear D. The length of the CDR3 is 14 residues. In germline, CDR1 is MNHEY, CDR2 SVGAGI. V lost 0 bases, J lost 6 bases, and 8 bases lay in between. CDR3: CASSYSRFPGELFF. The CDR3 region has the DNA TGTGCCAGCAGTTACTCGCGATTTCCCGGGGAGCTGTTTTTT.

The V call is TRBV5-6, the J call TRBJ1-4, with a weak D call TRBD1 (5 bases). Trimming pared 2 bases from V and 8 bases from J, leaving 13 bases between. The germline V gene encodes CDR1 SGHDT and CDR2 YYEEEE. The CDR3 extends over 14 amino acids. In nucleotides, the CDR3 is TGTGCCAGCAGCTTACAGGCGTTAAGAGAAAAACTGTTTTTT. Amino acids: CASSLQALREKLFF. Looking up the rest from reference TRBV5-6 and TRBJ1-4 gives the full variable domain: DAGVTQSPTHLIKTRGQQVTLRCSPKSGHDTVSWYQQALGQGPQFIFQYYEEEERQRGNFPDRFSGHQFPNYSSELNVNALLLGDSALYLCASSLQALREKLFFGSGTQLSVL.